The 5 T cell receptor beta chains below were found in one sample sequenced in a study of T cells expressing NK-cell markers. TCRdb reanalyzed the 5' RACE reads and collapses them to one entry per CDR3 protein, without DNA. The table for this sample gives 300,000 to 450,000 distinct CDR3 sequences. Specimen: blood T cells: a sorted CD56 or NKG2C T cell subset, CD4+ or CD8+ T cells, or bulk PBMC T cells (not recorded which). All receptors derive from a man aged 18-69 years in good health.

This chain connects TRBV5-1 to TRBJ2-5. The CDR3 length is 16 residues. CDR1 and CDR2 from the germline V gene are SGHRS and YFSETQ. CDR3 loop: CASSPSPPTLGETQYF. Full variable domain (missing parts from reference TRBV5-1 and TRBJ2-5): KAGVTQTPRYLIKTRGQQVTLSCSPISGHRSVSWYQQTPGQGLQFLFEYFSETQRNKGNFPGRFSGRQFSNSRSEMNVSTLELGDSALYLCASSPSPPTLGETQYFGPGTRLLVL.

The chain joins TRBV5-1 to TRBJ2-1; TCRdb indicates TRBD1, and absent DNA this call remains unverified. The germline V gene has CDR1 SGHRS and CDR2 YFSETQ. CDR3 length: 14 amino acids. The CDR3 region is CASRRGQEYDEQFF.

The chain combines TRBV12-3 or TRBV12-4 with TRBJ2-1; with no DNA, the TCRdb D assignment of TRBD1 cannot be verified. The CDR3 loop spans 17 amino acids. CDR3 loop: CASSLVAGQGSYNEQFF.

V and J are TRBV29-1 and TRBJ1-2; TCRdb calls TRBD1, which cannot be checked without DNA. The CDR3 runs to 13 residues. The V gene's germline CDR1 is SQVTM and CDR2 ANQGSEA. The CDR3 reads CSVSGGENYGYTF.

The chain links TRBV12-3 or TRBV12-4 to TRBJ1-5. This CDR3 comprises 15 residues. The CDR3: CASSFVSAGFQPQHF.